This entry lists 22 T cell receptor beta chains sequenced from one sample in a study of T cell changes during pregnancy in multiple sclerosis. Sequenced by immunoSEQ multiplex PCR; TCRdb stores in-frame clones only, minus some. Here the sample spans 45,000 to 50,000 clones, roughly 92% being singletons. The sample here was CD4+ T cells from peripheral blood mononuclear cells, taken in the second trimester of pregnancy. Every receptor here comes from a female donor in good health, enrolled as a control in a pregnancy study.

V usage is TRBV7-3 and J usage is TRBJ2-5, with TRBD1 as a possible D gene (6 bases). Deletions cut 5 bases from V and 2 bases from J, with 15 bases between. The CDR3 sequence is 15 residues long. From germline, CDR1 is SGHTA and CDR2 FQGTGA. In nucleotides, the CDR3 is TGTGCCAGCAGCCCCCACGGACAGATACAAGAGACCCAGTACTTC. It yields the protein CASSPHGQIQETQYF. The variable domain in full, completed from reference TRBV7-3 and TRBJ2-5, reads GAGVSQTPSNKVTEKGKYVELRCDPISGHTALYWYRQSLGQGPEFLIYFQGTGAADDSGLPNDRFFAVRPEGSVSTLKIQRTERGDSAVYLCASSPHGQIQETQYFGPGTRLLVL.

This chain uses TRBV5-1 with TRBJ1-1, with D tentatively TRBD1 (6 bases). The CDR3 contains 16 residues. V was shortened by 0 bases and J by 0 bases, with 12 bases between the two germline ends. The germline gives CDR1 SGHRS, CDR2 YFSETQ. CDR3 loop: CASSLGGGQMNTEAFF. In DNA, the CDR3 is TGCGCCAGCAGCTTGGGGGGGGGCCAAATGAACACTGAAGCTTTCTTT.

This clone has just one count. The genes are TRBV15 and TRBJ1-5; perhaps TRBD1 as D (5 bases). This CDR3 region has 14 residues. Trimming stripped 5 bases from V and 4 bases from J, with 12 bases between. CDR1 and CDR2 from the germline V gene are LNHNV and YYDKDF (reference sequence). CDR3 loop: CATSRNNRNQPQHF. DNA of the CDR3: TGTGCCACCAGCCGGAACAACAGGAATCAGCCCCAGCATTTT.

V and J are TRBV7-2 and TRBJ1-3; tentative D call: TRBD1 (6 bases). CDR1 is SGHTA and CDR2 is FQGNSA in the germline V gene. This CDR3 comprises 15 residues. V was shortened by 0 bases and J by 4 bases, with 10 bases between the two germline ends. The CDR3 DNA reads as TGTGCCAGCAGCTTAGCTCGGACAGTGGGAAACACCATATATTTT. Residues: CASSLARTVGNTIYF.

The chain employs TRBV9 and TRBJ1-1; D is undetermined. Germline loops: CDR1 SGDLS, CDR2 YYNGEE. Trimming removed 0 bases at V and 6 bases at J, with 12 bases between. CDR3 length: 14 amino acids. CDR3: CASSVAIANPEAFF. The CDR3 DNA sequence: TGTGCCAGCAGCGTAGCGATAGCAAACCCTGAAGCTTTCTTT.

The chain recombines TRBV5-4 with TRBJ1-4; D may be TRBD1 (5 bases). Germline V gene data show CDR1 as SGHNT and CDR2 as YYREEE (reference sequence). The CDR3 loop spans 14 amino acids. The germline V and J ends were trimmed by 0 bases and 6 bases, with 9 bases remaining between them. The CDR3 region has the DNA TGTGCCAGCAGCTTGGATCAGGGTGATGAAAAACTGTTTTTT. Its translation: CASSLDQGDEKLFF.

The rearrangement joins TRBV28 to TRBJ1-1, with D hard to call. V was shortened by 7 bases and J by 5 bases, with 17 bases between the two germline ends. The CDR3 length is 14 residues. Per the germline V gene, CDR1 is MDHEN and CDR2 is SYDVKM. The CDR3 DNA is TGTGCCAGCACCCTAACCGGGGAGTGGACTGAAGCTTTCTTT. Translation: CASTLTGEWTEAFF.

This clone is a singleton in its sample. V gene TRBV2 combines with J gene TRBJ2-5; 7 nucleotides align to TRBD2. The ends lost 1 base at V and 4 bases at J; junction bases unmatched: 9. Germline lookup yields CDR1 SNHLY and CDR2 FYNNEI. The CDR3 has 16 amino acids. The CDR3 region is CASSEESTAGSETQYF. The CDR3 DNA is TGTGCCAGCAGTGAAGAATCGACAGCGGGGTCAGAGACCCAGTACTTC.

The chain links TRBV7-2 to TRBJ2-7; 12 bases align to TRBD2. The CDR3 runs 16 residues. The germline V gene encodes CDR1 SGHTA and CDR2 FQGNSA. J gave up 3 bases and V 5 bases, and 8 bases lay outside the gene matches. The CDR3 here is CASSPGLAGGFYEQYF. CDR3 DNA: TGTGCCAGCAGCCCTGGTCTAGCGGGGGGGTTCTACGAGCAGTACTTC.

The DNA of the CDR3 is TGCAGCGTTGCACAGGACCAAGAGACCCAGTACTTC. It codes for CSVAQDQETQYF. The chain is built from TRBV29-1 and TRBJ2-5; D might be TRBD1 (5 bases). CDR1 and CDR2 from the germline V gene are SQVTM and ANQGSEA. This CDR3 is built from 12 residues. V lost 4 bases, J lost 0 bases, and 6 bases lay in between.

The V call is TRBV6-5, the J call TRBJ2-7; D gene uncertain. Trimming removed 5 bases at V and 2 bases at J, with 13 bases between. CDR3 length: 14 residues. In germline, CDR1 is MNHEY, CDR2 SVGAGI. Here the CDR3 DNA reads TGTGCCAGCAGTCTTTCTAAGACACCCTACGAGCAGTACTTC. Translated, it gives CASSLSKTPYEQYF.

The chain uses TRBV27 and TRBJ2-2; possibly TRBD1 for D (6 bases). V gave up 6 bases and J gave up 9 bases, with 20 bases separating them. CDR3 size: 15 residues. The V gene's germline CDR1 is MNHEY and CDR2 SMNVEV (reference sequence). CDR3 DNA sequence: TGTGCCAGCAGACAAGCTGACAGGCCCCTAAGGGAGCTGTTTTTT. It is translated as CASRQADRPLRELFF.

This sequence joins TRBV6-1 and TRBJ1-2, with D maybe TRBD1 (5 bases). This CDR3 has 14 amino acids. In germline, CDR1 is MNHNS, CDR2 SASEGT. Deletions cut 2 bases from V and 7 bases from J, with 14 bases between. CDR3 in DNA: TGTGCCAGCAGTGAACGCCAGGGCAGAGGTGGCTACACCTTC. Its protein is CASSERQGRGGYTF.

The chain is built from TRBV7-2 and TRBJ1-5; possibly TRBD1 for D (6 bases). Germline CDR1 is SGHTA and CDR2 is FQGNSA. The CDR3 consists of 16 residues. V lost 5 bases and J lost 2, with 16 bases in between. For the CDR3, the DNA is TGTGCCAGCAGCGCACAGAACAGGGTGGGCAATCAGCCCCAGCATTTT. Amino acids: CASSAQNRVGNQPQHF.

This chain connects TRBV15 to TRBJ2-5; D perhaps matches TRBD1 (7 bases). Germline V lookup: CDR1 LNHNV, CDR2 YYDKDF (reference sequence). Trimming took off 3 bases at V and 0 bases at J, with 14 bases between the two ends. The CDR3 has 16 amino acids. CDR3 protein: CATSSTGDLYQETQYF. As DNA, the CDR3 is TGTGCCACCAGCAGTACAGGGGACTTGTACCAAGAGACCCAGTACTTC.

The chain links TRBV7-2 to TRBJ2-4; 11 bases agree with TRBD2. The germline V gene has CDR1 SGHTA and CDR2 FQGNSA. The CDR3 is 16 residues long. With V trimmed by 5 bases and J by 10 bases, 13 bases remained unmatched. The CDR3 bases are TGTGCCAGCAGCCACTTGACTAGCGGGGCCCCAAGGATTCAGTACTTC. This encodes CASSHLTSGAPRIQYF.

The CDR3 DNA is TGTGCCTCAACGGGGACTGGAAACACCATATATTTT. This sequence encodes CASTGTGNTIYF. The chain links TRBV11-3 to TRBJ1-3; D is unclear. Germline V gene lookup returns CDR1 SGHNT and CDR2 YENEEA. The CDR3 loop spans 12 amino acids. Trimming pared 11 bases from V and 2 bases from J, leaving 10 bases between.

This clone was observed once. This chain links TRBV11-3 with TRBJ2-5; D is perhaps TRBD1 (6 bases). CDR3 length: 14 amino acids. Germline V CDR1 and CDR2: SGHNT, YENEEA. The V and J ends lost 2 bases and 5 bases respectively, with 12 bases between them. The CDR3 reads CASSLKTGGETQYF. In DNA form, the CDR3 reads TGTGCCAGCAGCTTAAAGACAGGCGGTGAGACCCAGTACTTC.

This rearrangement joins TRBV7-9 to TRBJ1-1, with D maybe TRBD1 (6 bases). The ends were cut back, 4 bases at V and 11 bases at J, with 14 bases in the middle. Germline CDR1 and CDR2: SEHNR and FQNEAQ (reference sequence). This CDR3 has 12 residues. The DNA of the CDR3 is TGTGCCAGCAGCTCAACAGGGCTTGTGGCTTTCTTT. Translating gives CASSSTGLVAFF.

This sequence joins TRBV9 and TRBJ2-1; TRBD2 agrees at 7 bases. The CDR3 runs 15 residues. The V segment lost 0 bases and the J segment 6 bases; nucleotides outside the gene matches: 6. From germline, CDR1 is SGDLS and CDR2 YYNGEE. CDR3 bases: TGTGCCAGCAGCGTAGGAGGGAGGGGTATCAATGAGCAGTTCTTC. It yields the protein CASSVGGRGINEQFF.

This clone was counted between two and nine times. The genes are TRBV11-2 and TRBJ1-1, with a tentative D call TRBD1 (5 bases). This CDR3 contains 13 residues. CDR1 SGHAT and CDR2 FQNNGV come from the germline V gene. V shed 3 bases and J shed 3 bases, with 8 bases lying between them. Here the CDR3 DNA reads TGTGCCAGCAGCTTTGGGGGGGACACTGAAGCTTTCTTT. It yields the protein CASSFGGDTEAFF.

The DNA of the CDR3 is TGTGCCAGCAGCCCCTTATGGCTTTACAGGGGGATAACCTACGAGCAGTACTTC. This encodes CASSPLWLYRGITYEQYF. The chain carries TRBV7-9 and TRBJ2-7, with 8 bases matching TRBD1. Germline loops: CDR1 SEHNR, CDR2 FQNEAQ (reference sequence). The CDR3 spans 18 residues. V dropped 5 bases and J dropped 2; count of bases not matched to a gene: 17.